These 20 T cell receptor beta chains were sequenced from one sample in a study of T cell repertoires in ileal Crohn's disease. Clones were sequenced by immunoSEQ multiplex PCR, and TCRdb holds only the in-frame ones, with some missing. The sample records more than 11,000 clones, 70% being singletons. The sequencing input was ileal tissue. These receptors originate from an adult with Crohn's disease.

The CDR3 coding sequence is TGTGCCAGCAGCTTTCCCCAGGGGGTTTATGGCTACACCTTC. Translating gives CASSFPQGVYGYTF. V is TRBV11-2 and J is TRBJ1-2; 7 bases match TRBD1. This CDR3 is 14 amino acids long. Trimming at V came to 3 bases and at J to 5 bases, leaving 6 bases not matched to a gene. CDR1 is SGHAT and CDR2 is FQNNGV in the germline V gene.

V and J are TRBV21-1 and TRBJ1-2; the table's D gene call, TRBD1, was not cross checked with the DNA. TRBV21-1 constitutes a pseudogene. The CDR3 is made up of 17 amino acids. The CDR3 nucleotides read TGTGCCAGCAGCAAAGGGTTTCGGGACAGGGTCCACTATGGCTACACCTTC. Amino acid sequence: CASSKGFRDRVHYGYTF.

The gene calls are TRBV6-1 and TRBJ1-5, with a weak D call TRBD1 (5 bases). V lost 7 bases, J lost 1 base, and 8 bases lay in between. The germline gives CDR1 MNHNS, CDR2 SASEGT. CDR3 length: 13 residues. The CDR3 reads CASKGWSNQPQHF. As DNA, the CDR3 is TGTGCCAGCAAGGGGTGGAGCAATCAGCCCCAGCATTTT.

The chain couples TRBV11-2 to TRBJ1-2; TRBD1 aligns across 7 bases. V trimming: 7 bases; J trimming: 1 base; junction bases outside the gene matches: 6. Germline assignment: CDR1 SGHAT and CDR2 FQNNGV. The CDR3 runs 14 residues. CDR3 region: CASTGDSLNYGYTF. CDR3 bases: TGTGCCAGCACCGGGGACAGTCTTAACTATGGCTACACCTTC.

The V call is TRBV6-5, the J call TRBJ2-7; D might be TRBD1 (6 bases). CDR1 and CDR2 from the germline V gene are MNHEY and SVGAGI. Trimming took off 7 bases at V and 0 bases at J, with 13 bases between the two ends. The CDR3 is made up of 14 amino acids. In nucleotides, the CDR3 is TGTGCCAGCACCCGACAGGTTCCCTCCTACGAGCAGTACTTC. Its translation is CASTRQVPSYEQYF.

The V gene is TRBV12-5, the J gene TRBJ1-6; D not certain. The germline gives CDR1 LGHNT, CDR2 FRNRAP. Trimming removed 8 bases at V and 0 bases at J, with 8 bases between. CDR3 length: 14 residues. As DNA, the CDR3 is TGTGCTAGTCAGCCAGACTCCTATAATTCACCCCTCCACTTT. Its translation is CASQPDSYNSPLHF.

The chain joins TRBV2 to TRBJ2-4, with 7 bases identical to TRBD2. Germline assignment: CDR1 SNHLY and CDR2 FYNNEI. The CDR3 contains 16 residues. J lost 0 bases, V lost 7 bases, and 9 bases had no gene match. CDR3: CASNPGLAVAKNIQYF. The CDR3 coding sequence is TGTGCCAGCAATCCCGGGCTAGCGGTAGCCAAAAACATTCAGTACTTC.

V usage is TRBV5-1 and J usage is TRBJ2-5; D might be TRBD2 (7 bases). With 0 bases removed from V and 2 bases from J, the gap between germline ends came to 11 bases. The CDR3 has 15 residues. Germline CDR1 is SGHRS and CDR2 is YFSETQ. CDR3: CASSLAGGGQETQYF. CDR3 DNA: TGCGCCAGCAGCTTGGCGGGGGGCGGGCAAGAGACCCAGTACTTC.

Concerning this clone: The identical CDR3 is also encoded by other nucleotide sequences in the sample. The chain links TRBV11-2 to TRBJ1-1; D remains ambiguous. V was clipped by 0 bases and J by 6 bases, with 8 bases between them. This CDR3 is built from 13 residues. Germline-derived CDR1 and CDR2 are SGHAT and FQNNGV. CDR3 protein: CASSLEGPPEAFF. The CDR3 DNA reads TGTGCCAGCAGCTTAGAAGGGCCCCCTGAAGCTTTCTTT.

The chain carries TRBV30 and TRBJ1-3; a weak D match, TRBD1 (5 bases). Germline V CDR1 and CDR2: GTSNPN, SVGIG (reference sequence). The CDR3 runs 13 residues. With 1 base removed from V and 2 bases from J, the gap between germline ends came to 6 bases. In DNA form, the CDR3 reads TGTGCCTGGAGTGGAGGGGCTGGAAACACCATATATTTT. Residues: CAWSGGAGNTIYF.

J is TRBJ1-1 and V is TRBV10-3, with a tentative D call TRBD1 (5 bases). The CDR3 is 12 amino acids. The germline CDR1 and CDR2 sequences are ENHRY and SYGVKD. V lost 10 bases to trimming and J lost 1 base, with 10 bases between them. The CDR3 DNA reads as TGTGCCACCTGGGACCCGAACACTGAAGCTTTCTTT. Encoded protein: CATWDPNTEAFF.

The V call is TRBV10-2, the J call TRBJ2-1; tentatively, D is TRBD2 (6 bases). From germline, CDR1 is WSHSY and CDR2 SAAADI. Trimming left V 1 base short and J 8 bases short, with 21 bases between. This CDR3 region has 17 residues. CDR3 protein: CASSEFEGRRFNYEQFF. The CDR3 DNA sequence: TGCGCCAGCAGTGAGTTCGAGGGGAGGAGGTTTAATTATGAGCAGTTCTTC.

This clone occurred once. The CDR3: CASSLDNMNTEAFF. For the CDR3, the DNA is TGCGCCAGCAGCTTGGACAACATGAACACTGAAGCTTTCTTT. This rearrangement joins TRBV5-1 to TRBJ1-1; no clear D gene. V lost 0 bases and J lost 0, with 6 bases in between. Germline V gene lookup returns CDR1 SGHRS and CDR2 YFSETQ. This CDR3 contains 14 residues.

V is TRBV7-9 and J is TRBJ2-6; D may be TRBD1 (6 bases). Germline CDR1 and CDR2: SEHNR and FQNEAQ (reference sequence). Between the trimmed V and J ends, which lost 5 bases and 1 base, there was a span of 9 bases. This CDR3 has 15 residues. The CDR3 DNA is TGTGCCAGCAGCCCCGGGACATCTGGGGCCAACGTCCTGACTTTC. It is translated as CASSPGTSGANVLTF.

The rearrangement uses TRBV27 and TRBJ1-6, with TRBD1 matching 10 bases. J gave up 6 bases and V 3 bases, and 14 bases lay outside the gene matches. CDR1 is MNHEY, CDR2 SMNVEV, per germline (reference sequence). This CDR3 is 19 amino acids long. CDR3 nucleotides: TGTGCCAGCAGTTTCCGGGACAGGGGACCGGGACGGGGTAATTCACCCCTCCACTTT. Encoded protein: CASSFRDRGPGRGNSPLHF.

The rearrangement joins TRBV5-1 to TRBJ2-7; 10 bases match TRBD1. The CDR3 sequence is 16 residues long. Germline trimming cut 3 bases from V and 4 bases from J; bases unmatched to any gene: 10. Germline CDR1 and CDR2: SGHRS and YFSETQ. The CDR3 DNA follows: TGCGCCAGCAGCTCTCGACCGACAGGGGGCTGGTACGAGCAGTACTTC. It yields the protein CASSSRPTGGWYEQYF.

This clone was counted a few times. The chain has TRBV28 and TRBJ1-2; D is undetermined. Germline V lookup: CDR1 MDHEN, CDR2 SYDVKM. V lost 5 bases to trimming and J lost 0 bases, with 13 bases between them. This CDR3 comprises 15 residues. The CDR3, as DNA: TGTGCCAGCAGTGCCATATCGGGGACTAACTATGGCTACACCTTC. Translated, it gives CASSAISGTNYGYTF.

The rearrangement uses TRBV7-9 and TRBJ2-1, with 8 nucleotides matching TRBD1. CDR1 SEHNR and CDR2 FQNEAQ come from the germline V gene (reference sequence). J was trimmed by 5 bases and V by 4 bases; bases with no gene match: 13. The CDR3 has 17 amino acids. CDR3 loop: CASSSEFIGQGNNEQFF. The CDR3 nucleotides read TGTGCCAGCAGCTCAGAGTTTATAGGACAGGGAAACAATGAGCAGTTCTTC.

This clone was detected only a few times. The chain links TRBV2 to TRBJ1-2; 10 bases map to TRBD1. The CDR3 runs to 20 residues. Germline V lookup: CDR1 SNHLY, CDR2 FYNNEI. Trimming took 5 bases from V and 3 from J; bases not matched to a gene: 21. CDR3 DNA: TGTGCCAGCAGTCACAAATCGGGACAGGGGCCTACAACGGCTTACTATGGCTACACCTTC. This encodes CASSHKSGQGPTTAYYGYTF.

The V and J genes are TRBV6-6 and TRBJ1-1; D might be TRBD1 (6 bases). V lost 4 bases, J lost 1 base, and 13 bases lay in between. The CDR3 is 15 amino acids. Germline CDR1 MNHNY, CDR2 SVGAGI (reference sequence). The CDR3 bases are TGTGCCAGCAGTTCGAGACAGGACGGGAACACTGAAGCTTTCTTT. It yields the protein CASSSRQDGNTEAFF.